The next 25 T cell receptor beta chains were all read from a single sample in a study of T cell responses to AZD1222 COVID-19 vaccine. Libraries were prepared by immunoSEQ multiplex PCR; TCRdb keeps only in-frame clonotypes and omits some of them. The sample gives approximately 150,000 clones, 70% to 90% of which show up once; about 3.2% is in the top ten. Sequenced here: peripheral blood, sampled on day 0 of MenACWY control vaccination. The receptors were sampled from an adult in good health.

The chain's CDR3 is CASSTRDRATEAFF. CDR3 in DNA: TGTGCCAGTAGTACCCGGGACAGGGCCACTGAAGCTTTCTTT. J is TRBJ1-1 and V is TRBV19; 9 positions agree with TRBD1. CDR1 is LNHDA, CDR2 SQIVND, per germline (reference sequence). CDR3 length: 14 amino acids. The ends lost 4 bases at V and 4 bases at J; junction bases unmatched: 4.

The chain is built from TRBV5-8 and TRBJ1-2; maybe TRBD1 (5 bases). The CDR3 covers 12 residues. Germline CDR1 is SGHTS and CDR2 is YDEGEE. The germline V and J ends were trimmed by 2 bases and 4 bases, with 6 bases remaining between them. CDR3 region: CASSFRAYGYTF. In DNA form, the CDR3 reads TGTGCCAGCAGCTTCAGGGCCTATGGCTACACCTTC.

The chain uses TRBV5-6 and TRBJ1-1, with TRBD1 matching 7 bases. J was trimmed by 10 bases and V by 6 bases; bases with no gene match: 9. Germline CDR1 and CDR2: SGHDT and YYEEEE. The CDR3 covers 12 residues. The CDR3 protein is CASTYTGVAAFF. The CDR3 DNA reads TGTGCCAGCACCTATACAGGGGTCGCAGCTTTCTTT. Full variable domain (rest looked up from reference TRBV5-6 and TRBJ1-1): DAGVTQSPTHLIKTRGQQVTLRCSPKSGHDTVSWYQQALGQGPQFIFQYYEEEERQRGNFPDRFSGHQFPNYSSELNVNALLLGDSALYLCASTYTGVAAFFGQGTRLTVV.

The rearrangement uses TRBV4-1 and TRBJ1-1, with D hard to call. Germline CDR1 reads MGHRA; CDR2 reads YSYEKL. V was trimmed by 1 base and J by 7 bases, leaving 4 bases between them. The CDR3 runs 11 residues. The CDR3 spells CASSQGSEAFF. CDR3 coding DNA: TGCGCCAGCAGCCAAGGGAGTGAAGCTTTCTTT.

This chain links TRBV5-1 with TRBJ1-2; 7 positions agree with TRBD1. J was trimmed by 0 bases and V by 4 bases; bases with no gene match: 3. Germline V gene sequence: CDR1 SGHRS, CDR2 YFSETQ. This CDR3 is built from 14 residues. Written as DNA, the CDR3 is TGCGCCAGCAGCAGGGGACAGTCTAACTATGGCTACACCTTC. Its protein product is CASSRGQSNYGYTF. The variable domain in full, completed from reference TRBV5-1 and TRBJ1-2, reads KAGVTQTPRYLIKTRGQQVTLSCSPISGHRSVSWYQQTPGQGLQFLFEYFSETQRNKGNFPGRFSGRQFSNSRSEMNVSTLELGDSALYLCASSRGQSNYGYTFGSGTRLTVV.

The genes are TRBV5-1 and TRBJ1-1; D gene uncertain. In germline, CDR1 is SGHRS, CDR2 YFSETQ. The CDR3 is 15 residues long. V was clipped by 0 bases and J by 0 bases, with 9 bases between them. CDR3 DNA sequence: TGCGCCAGCAGCTTGGACGGATACATGAACACTGAAGCTTTCTTT. This sequence encodes CASSLDGYMNTEAFF.

V is TRBV11-3 and J is TRBJ2-1, with D hard to call. The ends were cut back, 0 bases at V and 7 bases at J, with 10 bases in the middle. Germline lookup yields CDR1 SGHNT and CDR2 YENEEA. CDR3 length equals 14 residues. CDR3 DNA: TGTGCCAGCAGCTTAGATCTGGTTAGTAATGAGCAGTTCTTC. It translates to CASSLDLVSNEQFF.

V and J are TRBV21-1 and TRBJ1-6. TRBV21-1 is a documented pseudogene. CDR3 length equals 16 residues. The CDR3 bases are TGTGCCAGCAGCAAAAAAAGAGGAGGGGCGCGCTCACCCCTCCACTTT. Residues: CASSKKRGGARSPLHF.

The sample holds one count of this clone. V gene TRBV11-3 combines with J gene TRBJ1-2, with 10 bases lining up with TRBD1. The CDR3 is made up of 14 amino acids. V trimming: 1 base; J trimming: 4 bases; junction bases outside the gene matches: 0. CDR1 is SGHNT and CDR2 is YENEEA in the germline V gene. CDR3 nucleotides: TGTGCCAGCAGCTTAGGACAGGGGGCCTATGGCTACACCTTC. Protein: CASSLGQGAYGYTF.

The chain is built from TRBV19 and TRBJ2-7, with D perhaps given as TRBD1 or TRBD2 (5 bases each). Trimming shortened V by 4 bases and J by 3 bases, and 16 bases separated the two germline ends. The CDR3 length is 15 residues. Germline V lookup: CDR1 LNHDA, CDR2 SQIVND (reference sequence). CDR3 protein: CASSTSRDGLYEQYF. In DNA form, the CDR3 reads TGTGCCAGTAGTACAAGCAGGGACGGCCTCTACGAGCAGTACTTC. Drawing the rest from reference TRBV19 and TRBJ2-7, the complete variable domain is DGGITQSPKYLFRKEGQNVTLSCEQNLNHDAMYWYRQDPGQGLRLIYYSQIVNDFQKGDIAEGYSVSREKKESFPLTVTSAQKNPTAFYLCASSTSRDGLYEQYFGPGTRLTVT.

The rearrangement uses TRBV18 and TRBJ2-7; D is tentatively TRBD1 or TRBD2 (5 bases each). CDR3 size: 16 residues. V lost 2 bases, J lost 7 bases, and 21 bases lay in between. Germline V gives CDR1 KGHSH, CDR2 LQKENI. This chain's CDR3 is CASSPVGPRPPLEQYF. CDR3 coding DNA: TGTGCCAGCTCACCAGTGGGACCCCGGCCCCCTTTGGAGCAGTACTTC.

V usage is TRBV7-2 and J usage is TRBJ1-5; D remains unclear. Trimming took 1 base from V and 0 from J, leaving 4 bases between them. This CDR3 comprises 14 residues. The germline CDR1 and CDR2 sequences are SGHTA and FQGNSA. This CDR3 reads CASSLVTSNQPQHF. The CDR3 DNA sequence: TGTGCCAGCAGCTTAGTCACTAGCAATCAGCCCCAGCATTTT.

The chain links TRBV12-3 or TRBV12-4 to TRBJ1-1; the D gene is possibly TRBD1 (6 bases). CDR3 length equals 13 residues. Between the trimmed V and J ends, which lost 10 bases and 1 base, there was a span of 13 bases. Here the CDR3 reads CATLGQPNTEAFF. CDR3 in DNA: TGTGCCACCTTGGGACAACCGAACACTGAAGCTTTCTTT.

This clone was seen a single time. The chain uses TRBV28 and TRBJ1-5, with D perhaps matching TRBD1 (5 bases). Per germline, CDR1 MDHEN and CDR2 SYDVKM. V shed 5 bases and J shed 1 base, with 15 bases lying between them. The CDR3 covers 16 residues. In DNA form, the CDR3 reads TGTGCCAGCAGTCCCTCGGGACGGGACAGCAATCAGCCCCAGCATTTT. Residues: CASSPSGRDSNQPQHF. The whole variable domain, remainder taken from reference TRBV28 and TRBJ1-5, is DVKVTQSSRYLVKRTGEKVFLECVQDMDHENMFWYRQDPGLGLRLIYFSYDVKMKEKGDIPEGYSVSREKKERFSLILESASTNQTSMYLCASSPSGRDSNQPQHFGDGTRLSIL.

This chain uses TRBV6-5 with TRBJ1-2; 10 bases line up with TRBD1. CDR3 length: 12 residues. The V segment lost 9 bases and the J segment 7 bases; nucleotides outside the gene matches: 5. The germline CDR1 and CDR2 sequences are MNHEY and SVGAGI. The CDR3 region has the DNA TGTGCCAGTGCCCGGGACAGGGGTGGCTACACCTTC. This encodes CASARDRGGYTF.

The V call is TRBV5-3, the J call TRBJ2-7; D possibly corresponds to TRBD2 (6 bases). TRBV5-3 is an ORF; its function is uncertain. V was pared by 4 bases and J by 5 bases, with 7 bases between. The CDR3 consists of 11 residues. CDR3 in DNA: TGTGCCAGAAGCGGAGGGGACGAGCAGTACTTC. It translates to CARSGGDEQYF.

In regard to this clone: Other nucleotide sequences in the sample specify the same CDR3. CDR3 sequence reads: CASSLGQGTDTQYF. DNA of the CDR3: TGTGCCAGCTCACTGGGACAGGGGACAGATACGCAGTATTTT. The chain links TRBV18 to TRBJ2-3; 10 bases match TRBD1. Germline V lookup: CDR1 KGHSH, CDR2 LQKENI. CDR3 length equals 14 residues. The junction had 1 base not matched to a gene; V was cut back by 4 bases and J by 3 bases.

This clone was detected a few times. CDR3 protein: CASSWTGTYEQYF. DNA for the CDR3: TGTGCCAGCAGTTGGACAGGGACCTACGAGCAGTACTTC. The chain couples TRBV12-3 or TRBV12-4 to TRBJ2-7; the match to TRBD1 covers 8 bases. CDR3 length: 13 residues. Germline trimming cut 4 bases from V and 2 bases from J; bases unmatched to any gene: 1.

The chain recombines TRBV7-2 with TRBJ2-1; a weak D match, TRBD2 (5 bases). V was clipped by 5 bases and J by 12 bases, with 17 bases between them. CDR3 length: 13 amino acids. From germline, CDR1 is SGHTA and CDR2 FQGNSA. This CDR3 is CASSNGGEVGQFF. The CDR3 DNA reads as TGTGCCAGCAGCAATGGAGGAGAGGTAGGGCAGTTCTTC.

The chain recombines TRBV11-1 with TRBJ1-2; TRBD1 matches 9 bases. The CDR3 is 15 amino acids. Looked up from germline, CDR1 is SGHAT and CDR2 is FQDESV (reference sequence). The ends lost 5 bases at V and 1 base at J; junction bases unmatched: 5. The CDR3, as DNA: TGTGCCAGCAGCGATCGGACAGGGGTTAACTATGGCTACACCTTC. Its translation is CASSDRTGVNYGYTF.

This clone has only a few counts. The chain couples TRBV7-3 to TRBJ1-1; D ambiguous. CDR1 and CDR2 from the germline V gene are SGHTA and FQGTGA. The CDR3 runs to 14 residues. Trimming took off 4 bases at V and 3 bases at J, with 12 bases between the two ends. The CDR3 DNA reads TGTGCCAGCAGCTCCCGCATCCCGGACACTGAAGCTTTCTTT. This translates into CASSSRIPDTEAFF.

The chain uses TRBV5-1 and TRBJ1-1, with D perhaps matching TRBD1 (6 bases). Trimming removed 2 bases from V and 0 bases from J, with 11 bases in between. This CDR3 comprises 15 residues. Germline lookup yields CDR1 SGHRS and CDR2 YFSETQ. CDR3 amino acids: CASSFRGGMNTEAFF. In nucleotides, the CDR3 is TGCGCCAGCAGCTTTAGAGGGGGGATGAACACTGAAGCTTTCTTT.

In DNA, the CDR3 is TGTGCCAGCTCACCAAGACAGGGGGAAGAGACCCAGTACTTC. Encoded protein: CASSPRQGEETQYF. The genes are TRBV18 and TRBJ2-5; TRBD1 aligns across 9 bases. Trimming took 2 bases from V and 3 from J; bases not matched to a gene: 1. CDR3 length: 14 residues. CDR1 is KGHSH, CDR2 LQKENI, per germline.

DNA of the CDR3: TGTGCCAGTAGTCCTACCGGCGGGGACAGGGGAATTTATGGCTACACCTTC. It encodes CASSPTGGDRGIYGYTF. The chain uses TRBV19 and TRBJ1-2, with TRBD1 matching 10 bases. This CDR3 has 17 residues. Germline V gives CDR1 LNHDA, CDR2 SQIVND (reference sequence). V shed 5 bases and J 5 bases; nucleotides not matched to a gene: 14.

The CDR3 DNA follows: TGTGCCAGCAGTAAAGGGGACCTTGAAGCTTTCTTT. This translates into CASSKGDLEAFF. The chain uses TRBV7-9 and TRBJ1-1, with a weak D call TRBD1 (5 bases). V dropped 6 bases and J dropped 7 bases, with 12 bases sitting between them. CDR1 SEHNR and CDR2 FQNEAQ come from the germline V gene (reference sequence). The CDR3 totals 12 residues.